A selection of T cell receptor beta chains follows, all from one sample in a study of T cell responses to AZD1222 COVID-19 vaccine. TCRdb's copy holds only in-frame clones and misses some; the assay was immunoSEQ multiplex PCR. The sample includes approximately 92,000 clones, around 90% of them seen just once. The input for sequencing was peripheral blood, taken on day 0 of AZD1222 vaccination. All receptors derive from an adult in good health. Each CDR3 is given with its conserved first and last residue. A D gene is named only where the DNA matches it firmly. Clone size is not always given. Where it is, it says once, few, many or a class for expanded clones.

D gene,clone size,J gene,V gene,CDR3 protein,CDR3 DNA
.,.,TRBJ1-4,TRBV18,CASSPRDAGEKLFF,TGTGCCAGCTCACCGCGGGACGCCGGAGAAAAACTGTTTTTT
.,.,TRBJ2-4,TRBV19,CASSLAKNIQYF,TGTGCCAGCTCATTAGCCAAAAACATTCAGTACTTC
.,.,TRBJ1-6,TRBV27,CASGTAYNSPLHF,TGTGCCAGCGGGACGGCCTATAATTCACCCCTCCACTTT
.,.,TRBJ1-5,TRBV2,CASSGEGGQPQHF,TGTGCCAGCAGTGGGGAGGGAGGTCAGCCCCAGCATTTT
.,.,TRBJ2-7,TRBV29-1,CSVARATGEQYF,TGCAGCGTTGCCAGGGCCACGGGGGAGCAGTACTTC
.,.,TRBJ1-5,TRBV27,CASSPSEGPRNQPQHF,TGTGCCAGCAGTCCCTCAGAGGGGCCTAGGAATCAGCCCCAGCATTTT
TRBD1,.,TRBJ1-1,TRBV15,CATRVWDRGNTEAFF,TGTGCCACCAGAGTTTGGGACAGGGGAAACACTGAAGCTTTCTTT
.,.,TRBJ2-6,TRBV5-6,CASTVGLSGANVLTF,TGTGCCAGCACCGTAGGTCTCTCTGGGGCCAACGTCCTGACTTTC
TRBD2,.,TRBJ2-2,TRBV6-4,CASSDSSGGADTGELFF,TGTGCCAGCAGTGACTCTAGCGGGGGGGCCGACACCGGGGAGCTGTTTTTT
TRBD1,once,TRBJ1-3,TRBV29-1,CSVVFGQGTSGNTIYF,TGCAGCGTTGTTTTCGGACAGGGAACCTCTGGAAACACCATATATTTT
TRBD2,once,TRBJ2-2,TRBV28,CASSSLAGGPVTGELFF,TGTGCCAGCAGTTCTCTAGCGGGAGGGCCTGTCACCGGGGAGCTGTTTTTT
.,.,TRBJ2-2,TRBV11-3,CASSSTNTGELFF,TGTGCCAGCAGCTCCACGAACACCGGGGAGCTGTTTTTT
.,.,TRBJ2-7,TRBV5-1,CASSLAMRGGDEQYF,TGCGCCAGCAGCTTGGCCATGAGGGGAGGCGACGAGCAGTACTTC
.,once,TRBJ2-2,TRBV7-9,CASSLRFRAPANTGELFF,TGTGCCAGCAGCTTAAGGTTTAGGGCGCCAGCGAACACCGGGGAGCTGTTTTTT
TRBD1,.,TRBJ1-1,TRBV7-3,CASSSGGGRNTEAFF,TGTGCCAGCAGTTCAGGGGGGGGACGGAACACTGAAGCTTTCTTT
TRBD2,.,TRBJ2-3,TRBV28,CASLPSGRTDTQYF,TGTGCCAGCCTCCCTAGCGGGAGAACAGATACGCAGTATTTT
TRBD1,.,TRBJ1-1,TRBV3-1/TRBV3-2,CASSQQGGTEAFF,TGTGCCAGCAGCCAACAGGGGGGCACTGAAGCTTTCTTT
TRBD1,few,TRBJ2-1,TRBV4-3,CASSQDDPGQGTYNEQFF,TGCGCCAGCAGCCAAGATGACCCGGGACAGGGAACCTACAATGAGCAGTTCTTC
.,once,TRBJ2-5,TRBV12-3/TRBV12-4,CASSRQAGETQYF,TGTGCCAGCAGCAGACAAGCGGGAGAGACCCAGTACTTC
TRBD1,.,TRBJ2-7,TRBV13,CASRPAGTGRYEQYF,TGTGCCAGCAGGCCTGCCGGGACAGGGCGATACGAGCAGTACTTC
TRBD1,.,TRBJ1-5,TRBV18,CASSPGTAWMGQPQHF,TGTGCCAGCTCACCTGGGACAGCCTGGATGGGCCAGCCCCAGCATTTT
.,.,TRBJ1-5,TRBV21-1,CASSKARGLSNQPQHF,TGTGCCAGCAGCAAAGCGCGTGGTCTGAGCAATCAGCCCCAGCATTTT
.,.,TRBJ1-5,TRBV4-1,CASSQVGKSRNQPQHF,TGCGCCAGCAGCCAAGTGGGCAAATCCCGCAATCAGCCCCAGCATTTT
.,.,TRBJ2-6,TRBV7-3,CASSLGQLGANVLTF,TGTGCCAGCAGCCTAGGACAGCTTGGGGCCAACGTCCTGACTTTC
.,.,TRBJ1-1,TRBV30,CAWSDGRVGRTEAFF,TGTGCCTGGAGTGATGGCAGGGTGGGGAGGACTGAAGCTTTCTTT
.,.,TRBJ1-6,TRBV29-1,CSPEVVSSPLHF,TGCAGCCCAGAGGTTGTGAGTTCACCCCTCCACTTT
.,.,TRBJ1-1,TRBV10-3,CAISGWNTEAFF,TGTGCCATCAGTGGATGGAACACTGAAGCTTTCTTT
.,once,TRBJ2-1,TRBV3-1/TRBV3-2,CASSQEWGRSYNEQFF,TGTGCCAGCAGCCAAGAGTGGGGTCGCTCCTACAATGAGCAGTTCTTC
.,.,TRBJ1-2,TRBV27,CASKAPWRAGGYTF,TGTGCCAGCAAAGCCCCATGGAGGGCGGGTGGCTACACCTTC
.,.,TRBJ1-2,TRBV27,CASSLLGEFGYTF,TGTGCCAGCAGTTTATTGGGAGAGTTTGGCTACACCTTC
.,.,TRBJ2-5,TRBV5-8,CASSLKLTYQETQYF,TGTGCCAGCAGCTTAAAACTTACGTACCAAGAGACCCAGTACTTC
TRBD1,once,TRBJ1-6,TRBV12-3/TRBV12-4,CASRLDRVSPLHF,TGTGCCAGCAGACTGGACAGGGTTTCACCCCTCCACTTT
.,.,TRBJ1-2,TRBV12-3/TRBV12-4,CASSPSGYGYTF,TGTGCCAGCAGCCCCTCCGGGTATGGCTACACCTTC
.,.,TRBJ2-3,TRBV3-1/TRBV3-2,CASSLLADTQYF,TGTGCCAGCAGCCTTTTAGCGGATACGCAGTATTTT
.,.,TRBJ1-2,TRBV30,CAWSARVYGYTF,TGTGCCTGGAGTGCCAGGGTCTATGGCTACACCTTC
TRBD1,.,TRBJ2-1,TRBV5-1,CASSSSRGSLSYNEQFF,TGCGCCAGCAGCTCCTCCAGGGGGTCCCTCTCCTACAATGAGCAGTTCTTC
TRBD2,.,TRBJ2-1,TRBV9,CASSPGVAGATYNEQFF,TGTGCCAGCAGCCCCGGGGTAGCGGGAGCGACCTACAATGAGCAGTTCTTC
TRBD1,.,TRBJ2-7,TRBV19,CASTTTTGVYEQYF,TGTGCCAGTACGACCACTACAGGGGTCTACGAGCAGTACTTC
.,.,TRBJ1-6,TRBV18,CASSQGEGRTESPLHF,TGTGCCAGCTCACAGGGGGAAGGCAGGACGGAGTCACCCCTCCACTTT
.,.,TRBJ2-7,TRBV11-1,CASSLEPQNGEQYF,TGTGCCAGCAGCTTAGAGCCCCAGAATGGCGAGCAGTACTTC
.,.,TRBJ2-7,TRBV5-1,CASSLASGTTYEQYF,TGCGCCAGCAGCTTGGCTTCGGGGACCACCTACGAGCAGTACTTC
.,.,TRBJ2-7,TRBV27,CASSLGSWGQTSYEQYF,TGTGCCAGCAGTTTAGGAAGTTGGGGACAGACTAGCTACGAGCAGTACTTC
.,.,TRBJ1-1,TRBV19,CASSIGQSNTEAFF,TGTGCCAGTAGTATAGGACAGTCTAACACTGAAGCTTTCTTT
.,.,TRBJ1-5,TRBV3-1/TRBV3-2,CASSSRQANQPQHF,TGTGCCAGCAGCTCAAGACAGGCAAATCAGCCCCAGCATTTT
.,.,TRBJ1-2,TRBV19,CASSIQNGARGYTF,TGTGCCAGTAGTATCCAAAACGGGGCGCGAGGCTACACCTTC
TRBD1,.,TRBJ1-5,TRBV19,CASSDRADQPQHF,TGTGCCAGTAGCGACAGGGCTGACCAGCCCCAGCATTTT
.,.,TRBJ1-1,TRBV9,CASSVEGEGEAFF,TGTGCCAGCAGCGTAGAGGGTGAGGGTGAAGCTTTCTTT
TRBD2,.,TRBJ2-5,TRBV7-3,CASSRLAGGRGETQYF,TGTGCCAGCAGCCGTCTAGCGGGGGGGCGAGGAGAGACCCAGTACTTC
.,.,TRBJ1-2,TRBV4-1,CASSQEERGQYGYTF,TGCGCCAGCAGCCAAGAGGAAAGGGGCCAATATGGCTACACCTTC
TRBD1,.,TRBJ2-1,TRBV28,CATGQIYNEQFF,TGTGCCACGGGACAGATCTACAATGAGCAGTTCTTC
.,.,TRBJ1-2,TRBV12-3/TRBV12-4,CASSLWSGGYTF,TGTGCCAGCAGTTTATGGAGTGGCGGCTACACCTTC
.,.,TRBJ2-1,TRBV10-3,CAISQDSSYNEQFF,TGTGCCATCAGCCAGGACAGCTCCTACAATGAGCAGTTCTTC
.,.,TRBJ2-2,TRBV18,CASSPRFGSNTGELFF,TGTGCCAGCTCACCACGTTTCGGGTCGAACACCGGGGAGCTGTTTTTT
.,.,TRBJ1-1,TRBV7-2,CASSLGSEAFF,TGTGCCAGCAGCTTAGGTAGTGAAGCTTTCTTT